This entry is about one T cell receptor beta chain. Its specificity is not known. The authors distributed each subset's genomic DNA evenly over several immunoSEQ plates. This table comes from immunoSEQ multiplex PCR, and its TCRdb copy is limited to in-frame clones, with some not included. The sample has some 530,000 clones, approximately 81% seen once. The CDR3 runs 13 residues. V shed 4 bases and J shed 4 bases, with 10 bases lying between them. Germline CDR1 is MDHEN and CDR2 is SYDVKM. The sample comes from a study of shared clonotypes between healthy human individuals. Study-wide results and caveats: The expectation was that sequencing depth would affect clonotype sharing among donors.

The sample consisted of PBMCs. This TCR came from a woman between 40 and 55 years old in good health. Some clones in this sample may be carry-over from other donors' samples. This sequence joins TRBV28 and TRBJ1-2; D gene unclear. The CDR3 coding sequence is TGTGCCAGCAGTTCGGAGGGCCCCTATGGCTACACCTTC. Its protein is CASSSEGPYGYTF.